This TCR beta chain is from a study of T cell responses to AZD1222 COVID-19 vaccine. This clone was counted a few times. What it binds is not known. General study results and limits: Within unmutated variant regions lay the reported targets of nearly half of spike-specific TCRs. Clonal diversity was possibly underestimated, and white British individuals and females predominated among donors.

Method: immunoSEQ multiplex PCR; TCRdb's copy keeps in-frame clones and lacks some. The sample records around 78,000 clones, approximately 87% being singletons. The length of the CDR3 is 14 residues. Trimming cost V 6 bases and J 2 bases, with 13 bases left between them. Germline lookup yields CDR1 SGHVS and CDR2 FQNEAQ. Some second doses came at about 4 weeks and others at about 12 weeks; these were pooled. Here the sequenced sample was peripheral blood, taken 28 days after the second AZD1222 dose. The chain has TRBV7-8 and TRBJ1-2; possible D gene TRBD1, 6 bases. This sequence was found in an adult who received the AZD1222 COVID-19 vaccine. CDR3 in amino acids: CASSPTGQNYGYTF. The DNA for the CDR3 is TGTGCCAGCAGTCCGACCGGACAGAACTATGGCTACACCTTC.